These T cell receptor beta chains were read from a single sample in a study of T-cell reconstitution after alpha-beta-depleted transplantation in children. TCRdb re-derived calls from the PCR reads in MiXCR, one entry per CDR3 protein. The sample holds 15,000 to 20,000 distinct CDR3 sequences, around 12% seen once. The sample was PBMCs, mostly from graft donor cells, taken 180 days after TCRalphabeta/CD19-depleted stem cell transplant. These receptors were collected from a boy under two years old who had a stem cell transplant for Wiskott-Aldrich syndrome, so the T cells may come from the graft donor. Both conserved end residues are trimmed from each CDR3. The order of the fields is D gene, V gene, CDR3 length, CDR3 protein. D genes are given only for firm matches.

TRBD1 | TRBV7-6 | 16 | ASSLEQGASRNTGELF
TRBD1 | TRBV12-3/TRBV12-4 | 12 | ASSYGRGPGELF
TRBD2 | TRBV27 | 16 | ASSLKGLAGGLSYEQY
TRBD1 | TRBV7-9 | 13 | ASRFPGQGNEKLF
- | TRBV7-9 | 12 | ASSFLGPNAQAF
TRBD1 | TRBV27 | 16 | ASSLAERTGRQGHGYT
- | TRBV3-1 | 11 | ASSQTRTGELF
- | TRBV18 | 12 | ASSPRGAEEKLF
- | TRBV5-1 | 13 | ASSLLASPGTEAF
TRBD2 | TRBV18 | 13 | ASSPGLAGSGEQF
- | TRBV29-1 | 10 | SAGTWDYEQY
- | TRBV7-2 | 11 | ASSFPRTDTQY
- | TRBV5-1 | 14 | ASSSYGTPAGNTIY